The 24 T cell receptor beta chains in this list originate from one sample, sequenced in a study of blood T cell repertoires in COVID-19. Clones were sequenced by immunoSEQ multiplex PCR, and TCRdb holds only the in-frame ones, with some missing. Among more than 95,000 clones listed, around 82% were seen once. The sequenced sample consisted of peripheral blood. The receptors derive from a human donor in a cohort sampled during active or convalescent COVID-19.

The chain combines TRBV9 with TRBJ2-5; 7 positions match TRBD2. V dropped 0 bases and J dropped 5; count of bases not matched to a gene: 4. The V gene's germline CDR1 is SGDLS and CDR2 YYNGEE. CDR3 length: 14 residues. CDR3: CASSVGGGRETQYF. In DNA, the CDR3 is TGTGCCAGCAGCGTAGGCGGGGGTCGGGAGACCCAGTACTTC.

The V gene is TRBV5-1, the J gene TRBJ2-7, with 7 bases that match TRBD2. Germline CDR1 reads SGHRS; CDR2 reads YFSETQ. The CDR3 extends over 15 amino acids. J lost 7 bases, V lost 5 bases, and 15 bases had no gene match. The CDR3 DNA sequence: TGCGCCAGCAGTAAGGGAGGGGAGCCACCGGGTGAGCAGTACTTC. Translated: CASSKGGEPPGEQYF.

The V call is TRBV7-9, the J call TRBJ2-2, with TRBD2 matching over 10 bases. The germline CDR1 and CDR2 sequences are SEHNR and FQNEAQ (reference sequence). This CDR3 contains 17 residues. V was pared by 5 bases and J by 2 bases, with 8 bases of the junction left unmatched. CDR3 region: CASSRRTSGTNTGELFF. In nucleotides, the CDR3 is TGTGCCAGCAGCCGACGCACTAGCGGGACAAACACCGGGGAGCTGTTTTTT.

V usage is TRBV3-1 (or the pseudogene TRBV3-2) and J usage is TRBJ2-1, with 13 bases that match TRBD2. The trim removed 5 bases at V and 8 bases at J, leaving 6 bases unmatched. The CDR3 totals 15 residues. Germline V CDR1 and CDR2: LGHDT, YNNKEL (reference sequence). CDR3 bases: TGTGCCAGCAGCGACGAGACTAGCGGGGGGTATGAGCAGTTCTTC. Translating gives CASSDETSGGYEQFF.

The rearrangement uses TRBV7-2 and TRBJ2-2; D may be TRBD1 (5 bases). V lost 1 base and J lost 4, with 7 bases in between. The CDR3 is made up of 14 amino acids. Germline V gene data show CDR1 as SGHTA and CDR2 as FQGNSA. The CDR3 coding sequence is TGTGCCAGCAGCTTAGGAAGGGGCACCGGGGAGCTGTTTTTT. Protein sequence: CASSLGRGTGELFF. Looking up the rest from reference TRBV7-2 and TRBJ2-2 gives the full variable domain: GAGVSQSPSNKVTEKGKDVELRCDPISGHTALYWYRQSLGQGLEFLIYFQGNSAPDKSGLPSDRFSAERTGGSVSTLTIQRTQQEDSAVYLCASSLGRGTGELFFGEGSRLTVL.

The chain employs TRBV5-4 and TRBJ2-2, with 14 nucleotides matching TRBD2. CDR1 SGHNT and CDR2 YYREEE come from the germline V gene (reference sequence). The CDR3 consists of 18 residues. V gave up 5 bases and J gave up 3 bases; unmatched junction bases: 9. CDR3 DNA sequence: TGTGCCAGCAGTCGGACTAGCGGGGGGATGACCTACACCGGGGAGCTGTTTTTT. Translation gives CASSRTSGGMTYTGELFF.

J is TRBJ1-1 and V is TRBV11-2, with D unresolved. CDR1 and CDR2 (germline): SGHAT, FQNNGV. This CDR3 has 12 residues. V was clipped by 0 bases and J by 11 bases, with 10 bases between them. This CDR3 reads CASSLEAGRAFF. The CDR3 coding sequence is TGTGCCAGCAGCTTAGAAGCGGGTCGGGCTTTCTTT. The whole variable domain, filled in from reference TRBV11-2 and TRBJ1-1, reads EAGVAQSPRYKIIEKRQSVAFWCNPISGHATLYWYQQILGQGPKLLIQFQNNGVVDDSQLPKDRFSAERLKGVDSTLKIQPAKLEDSAVYLCASSLEAGRAFFGQGTRLTVV.

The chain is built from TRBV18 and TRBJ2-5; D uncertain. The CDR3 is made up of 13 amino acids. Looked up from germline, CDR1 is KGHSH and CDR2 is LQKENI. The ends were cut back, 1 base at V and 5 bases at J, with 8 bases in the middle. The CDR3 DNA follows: TGTGCCAGCTCACCACGTAGGAGCGAGACCCAGTACTTC. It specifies CASSPRRSETQYF.

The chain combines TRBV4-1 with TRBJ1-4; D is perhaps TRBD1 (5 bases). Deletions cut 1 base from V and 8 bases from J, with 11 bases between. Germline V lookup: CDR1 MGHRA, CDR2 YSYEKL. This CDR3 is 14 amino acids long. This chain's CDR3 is CASSQADRGEKLFF. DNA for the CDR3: TGCGCCAGCAGCCAAGCTGACAGAGGAGAAAAACTGTTTTTT.

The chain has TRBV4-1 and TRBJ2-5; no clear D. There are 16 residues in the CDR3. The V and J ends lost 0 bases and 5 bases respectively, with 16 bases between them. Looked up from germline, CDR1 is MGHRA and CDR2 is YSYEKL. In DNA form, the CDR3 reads TGCGCCAGCAGCCAAGAACACAGTTCCTCGTGGGAGACCCAGTACTTC. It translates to CASSQEHSSSWETQYF.

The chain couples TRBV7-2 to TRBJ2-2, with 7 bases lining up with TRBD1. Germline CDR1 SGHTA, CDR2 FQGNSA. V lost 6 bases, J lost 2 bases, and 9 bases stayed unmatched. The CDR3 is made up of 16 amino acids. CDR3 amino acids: CASRHPGQSNTGELFF. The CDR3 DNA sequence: TGTGCCAGCAGACATCCGGGACAGAGTAACACCGGGGAGCTGTTTTTT.

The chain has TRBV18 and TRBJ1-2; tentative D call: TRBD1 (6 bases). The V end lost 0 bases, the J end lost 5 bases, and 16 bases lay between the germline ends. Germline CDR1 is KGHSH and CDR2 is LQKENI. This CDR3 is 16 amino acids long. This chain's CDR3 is CASSPPGTKVPYGYTF. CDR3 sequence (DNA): TGTGCCAGCTCACCACCAGGGACAAAGGTGCCGTATGGCTACACCTTC.

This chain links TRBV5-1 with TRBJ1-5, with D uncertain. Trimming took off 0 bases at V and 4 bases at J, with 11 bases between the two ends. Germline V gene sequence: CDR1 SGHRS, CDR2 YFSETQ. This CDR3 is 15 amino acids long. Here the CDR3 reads CASSLGPLGNQPQHF. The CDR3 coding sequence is TGCGCCAGCAGCTTGGGTCCCCTCGGGAATCAGCCCCAGCATTTT.

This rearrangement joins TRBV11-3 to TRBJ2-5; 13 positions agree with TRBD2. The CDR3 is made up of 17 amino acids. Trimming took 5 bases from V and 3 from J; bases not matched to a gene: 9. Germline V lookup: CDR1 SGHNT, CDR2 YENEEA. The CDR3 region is CASSQYGLAGAKETQYF. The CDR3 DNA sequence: TGTGCCAGCAGCCAGTATGGACTAGCGGGGGCAAAAGAGACCCAGTACTTC.

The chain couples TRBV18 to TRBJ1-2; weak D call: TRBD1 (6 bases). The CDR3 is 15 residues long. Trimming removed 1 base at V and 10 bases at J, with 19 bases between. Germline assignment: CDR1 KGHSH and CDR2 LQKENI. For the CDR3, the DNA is TGTGCCAGCTCACCACTCCCTAATTCCCCAGGGGTCTACACCTTC. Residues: CASSPLPNSPGVYTF.

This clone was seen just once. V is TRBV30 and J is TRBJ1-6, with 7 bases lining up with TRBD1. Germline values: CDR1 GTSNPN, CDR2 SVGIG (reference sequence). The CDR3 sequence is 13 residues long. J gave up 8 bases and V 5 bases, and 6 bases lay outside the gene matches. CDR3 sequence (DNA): TGTGCCTGGTCCGACAGGGCGGATTCACCCCTCCACTTT. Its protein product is CAWSDRADSPLHF.

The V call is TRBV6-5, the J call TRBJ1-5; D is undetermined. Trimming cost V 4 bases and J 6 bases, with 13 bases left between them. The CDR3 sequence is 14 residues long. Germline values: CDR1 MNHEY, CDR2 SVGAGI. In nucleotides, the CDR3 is TGTGCCAGCAGTTTCGACAACGAAGGTCAGCCCCAGCATTTT. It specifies CASSFDNEGQPQHF.

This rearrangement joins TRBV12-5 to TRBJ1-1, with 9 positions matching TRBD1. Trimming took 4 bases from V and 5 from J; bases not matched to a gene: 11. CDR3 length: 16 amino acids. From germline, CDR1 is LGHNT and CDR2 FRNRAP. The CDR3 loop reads CASGYGTGNRGTEAFF. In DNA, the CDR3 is TGTGCTAGTGGTTACGGGACAGGGAATCGCGGGACTGAAGCTTTCTTT.

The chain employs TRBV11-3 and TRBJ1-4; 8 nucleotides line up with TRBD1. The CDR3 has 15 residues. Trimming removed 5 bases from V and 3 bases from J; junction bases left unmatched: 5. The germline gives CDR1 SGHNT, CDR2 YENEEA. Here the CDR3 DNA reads TGTGCCAGCAGCACCCAGGGGGCTGCTAATGAAAAACTGTTTTTT. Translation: CASSTQGAANEKLFF. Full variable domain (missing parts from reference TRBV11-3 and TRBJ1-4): EAGVVQSPRYKIIEKKQPVAFWCNPISGHNTLYWYLQNLGQGPELLIRYENEEAVDDSQLPKDRFSAERLKGVDSTLKIQPAELGDSAVYLCASSTQGAANEKLFFGSGTQLSVL.

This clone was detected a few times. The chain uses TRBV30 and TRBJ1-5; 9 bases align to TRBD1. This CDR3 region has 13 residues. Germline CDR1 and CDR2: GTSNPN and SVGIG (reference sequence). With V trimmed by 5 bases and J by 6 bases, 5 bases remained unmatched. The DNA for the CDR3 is TGTGCCTGGGCTACAGGGGGCCGTCAGCCCCAGCATTTT. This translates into CAWATGGRQPQHF. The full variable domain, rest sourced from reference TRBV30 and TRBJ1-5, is SQTIHQWPATLVQPVGSPLSLECTVEGTSNPNLYWYRQAAGRGLQLLFYSVGIGQISSEVPQNLSASRPQDRQFILSSKKLLLSDSGFYLCAWATGGRQPQHFGDGTRLSIL.

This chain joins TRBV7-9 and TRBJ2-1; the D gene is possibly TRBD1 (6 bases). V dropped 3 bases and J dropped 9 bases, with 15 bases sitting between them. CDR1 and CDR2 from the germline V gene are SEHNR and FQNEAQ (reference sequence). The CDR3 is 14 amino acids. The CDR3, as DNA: TGTGCCAGCAGCTTCGTACAGGGCGGAGGTGAGCAGTTCTTC. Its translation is CASSFVQGGGEQFF.

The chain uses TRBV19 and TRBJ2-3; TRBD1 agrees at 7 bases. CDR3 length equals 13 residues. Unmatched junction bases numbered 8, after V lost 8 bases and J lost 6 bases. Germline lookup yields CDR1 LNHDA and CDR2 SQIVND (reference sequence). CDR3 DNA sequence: TGTGCCAGTGCCCTGACAGGGACGGATACGCAGTATTTT. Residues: CASALTGTDTQYF. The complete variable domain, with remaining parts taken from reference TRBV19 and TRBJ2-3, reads DGGITQSPKYLFRKEGQNVTLSCEQNLNHDAMYWYRQDPGQGLRLIYYSQIVNDFQKGDIAEGYSVSREKKESFPLTVTSAQKNPTAFYLCASALTGTDTQYFGPGTRLTVL.

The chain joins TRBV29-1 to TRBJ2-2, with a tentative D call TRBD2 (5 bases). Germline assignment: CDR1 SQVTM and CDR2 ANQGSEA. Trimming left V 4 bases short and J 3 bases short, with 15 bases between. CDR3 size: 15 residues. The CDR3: CSVGRLGSDTGELFF. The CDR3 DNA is TGCAGCGTTGGGAGGCTGGGGTCCGACACCGGGGAGCTGTTTTTT.

In DNA, the CDR3 is TGTGCCACCAGCAGTCCCCGAACAGGTACCTACGAGCAGTACTTC. Its protein is CATSSPRTGTYEQYF. V gene TRBV15 combines with J gene TRBJ2-7, with D maybe TRBD1 (5 bases). Germline V lookup: CDR1 LNHNV, CDR2 YYDKDF (reference sequence). The CDR3 runs to 15 residues. V was clipped by 3 bases and J by 2 bases, with 14 bases between them. Full variable domain (missing parts from reference TRBV15 and TRBJ2-7): DAMVIQNPRYQVTQFGKPVTLSCSQTLNHNVMYWYQQKSSQAPKLLFHYYDKDFNNEADTPDNFQSRRPNTSFCFLDIRSPGLGDTAMYLCATSSPRTGTYEQYFGPGTRLTVT.